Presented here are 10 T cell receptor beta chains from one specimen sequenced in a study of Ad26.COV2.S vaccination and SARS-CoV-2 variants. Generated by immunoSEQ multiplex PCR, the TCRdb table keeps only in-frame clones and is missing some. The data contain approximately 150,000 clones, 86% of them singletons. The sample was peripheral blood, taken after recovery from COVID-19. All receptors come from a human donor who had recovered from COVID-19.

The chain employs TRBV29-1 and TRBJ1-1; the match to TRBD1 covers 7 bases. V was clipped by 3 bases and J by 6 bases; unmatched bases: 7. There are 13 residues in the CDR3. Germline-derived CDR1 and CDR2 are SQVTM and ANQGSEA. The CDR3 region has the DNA TGCAGCGTTGATGACAGGGCAGGGGCTGAAGCTTTCTTT. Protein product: CSVDDRAGAEAFF.

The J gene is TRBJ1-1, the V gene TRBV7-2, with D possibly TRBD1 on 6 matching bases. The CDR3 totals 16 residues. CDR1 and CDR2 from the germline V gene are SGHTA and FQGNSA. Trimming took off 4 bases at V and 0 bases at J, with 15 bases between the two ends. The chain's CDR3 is CASSWGRGALNTEAFF. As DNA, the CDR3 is TGTGCCAGCAGCTGGGGGCGGGGGGCGTTGAACACTGAAGCTTTCTTT.

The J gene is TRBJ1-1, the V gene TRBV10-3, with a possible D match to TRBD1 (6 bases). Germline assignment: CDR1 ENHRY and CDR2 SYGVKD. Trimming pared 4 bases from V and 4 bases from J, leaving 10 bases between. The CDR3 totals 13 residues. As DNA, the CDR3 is TGTGCCATCAGTGGGGGGGCCATCACTGAAGCTTTCTTT. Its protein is CAISGGAITEAFF.

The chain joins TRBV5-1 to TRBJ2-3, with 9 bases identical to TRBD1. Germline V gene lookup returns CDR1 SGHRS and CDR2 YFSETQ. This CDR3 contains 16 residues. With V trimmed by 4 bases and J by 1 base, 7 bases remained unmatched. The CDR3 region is CASSKQGASGTDTQYF. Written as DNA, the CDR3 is TGCGCCAGCAGCAAACAGGGGGCATCTGGCACAGATACGCAGTATTTT.

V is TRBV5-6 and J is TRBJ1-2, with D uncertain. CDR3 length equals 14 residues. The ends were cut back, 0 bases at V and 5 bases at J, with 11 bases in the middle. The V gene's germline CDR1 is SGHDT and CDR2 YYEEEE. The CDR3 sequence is CASSLEADLYGYTF. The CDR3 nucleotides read TGTGCCAGCAGCTTGGAGGCAGACCTTTATGGCTACACCTTC.

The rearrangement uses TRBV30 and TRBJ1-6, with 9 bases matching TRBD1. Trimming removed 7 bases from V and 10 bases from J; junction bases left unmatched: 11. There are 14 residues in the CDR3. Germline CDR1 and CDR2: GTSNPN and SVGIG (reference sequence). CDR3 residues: CASHTGTGNSPLHF. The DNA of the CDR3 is TGTGCCTCACACACCGGGACAGGGAACTCACCCCTCCACTTT. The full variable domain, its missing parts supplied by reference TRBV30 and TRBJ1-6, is SQTIHQWPATLVQPVGSPLSLECTVEGTSNPNLYWYRQAAGRGLQLLFYSVGIGQISSEVPQNLSASRPQDRQFILSSKKLLLSDSGFYLCASHTGTGNSPLHFGNGTRLTVT.

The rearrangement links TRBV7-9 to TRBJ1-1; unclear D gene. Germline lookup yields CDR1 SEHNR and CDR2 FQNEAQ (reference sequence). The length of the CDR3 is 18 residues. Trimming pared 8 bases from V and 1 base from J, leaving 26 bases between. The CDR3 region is CASSPTKMSEPTNTEAFF. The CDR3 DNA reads TGTGCCAGCTCACCAACCAAGATGTCCGAGCCCACGAACACTGAAGCTTTCTTT.

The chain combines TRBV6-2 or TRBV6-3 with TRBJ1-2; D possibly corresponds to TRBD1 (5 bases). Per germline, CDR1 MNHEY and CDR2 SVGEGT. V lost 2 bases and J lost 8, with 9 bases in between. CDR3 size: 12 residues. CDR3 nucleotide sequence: TGTGCCAGCAGTTACGGGACGAGGGGCTACACCTTC. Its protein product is CASSYGTRGYTF.

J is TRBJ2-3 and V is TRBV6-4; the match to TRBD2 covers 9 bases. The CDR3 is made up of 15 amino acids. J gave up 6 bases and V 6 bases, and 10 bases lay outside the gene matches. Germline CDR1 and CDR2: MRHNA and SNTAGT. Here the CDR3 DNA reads TGTGCCAGCAGCGAAGCGGGGGGTTTGAGGGATACGCAGTATTTT. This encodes CASSEAGGLRDTQYF.

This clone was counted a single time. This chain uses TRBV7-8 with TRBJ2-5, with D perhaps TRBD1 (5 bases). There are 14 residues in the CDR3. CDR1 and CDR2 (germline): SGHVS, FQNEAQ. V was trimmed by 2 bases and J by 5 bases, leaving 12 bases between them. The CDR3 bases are TGTGCCAGCAGCTTAATAGGGGCGTGGGAGACCCAGTACTTC. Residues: CASSLIGAWETQYF.